These 25 T cell receptor beta chains share one sample of origin, sequenced in a study of Ad26.COV2.S vaccination and SARS-CoV-2 variants. Profiled with immunoSEQ multiplex PCR; TCRdb holds only in-frame clones, not every one. Of a few hundred thousand clones in the sample, more than 75% were seen once. The treatment was: approximately 18 received Ad26.COV2.S at low or high dose, single or two shots; about 5 received placebo; per-sample allocation not given. After the first vaccine or placebo injection, samples were drawn on day 63. The specimen comprised peripheral blood, sampled in a trial of Ad26.COV2.S vaccine versus placebo. All receptors derive from a person aged 18-65 years who received the Ad26.COV2.S COVID-19 vaccine or a placebo.

The chain employs TRBV30 and TRBJ2-6, with D unclear. This CDR3 has 15 amino acids. Germline lookup yields CDR1 GTSNPN and CDR2 SVGIG (reference sequence). Trimming stripped 0 bases from V and 2 bases from J, with 8 bases between. The CDR3 DNA is TGTGCCTGGAGTGTAATGGCAGCTGGGGCCAACGTCCTGACTTTC. Encoded protein: CAWSVMAAGANVLTF.

The chain joins TRBV5-4 to TRBJ1-3, with a tentative D call TRBD1 (5 bases). The V gene's germline CDR1 is SGHNT and CDR2 YYREEE (reference sequence). Trimming took 2 bases from V and 4 from J, leaving 10 bases between them. The CDR3 is 14 residues long. This CDR3 is CASSLTGYGNTIYF. CDR3 DNA sequence: TGTGCCAGCAGCTTAACAGGTTACGGAAACACCATATATTTT.

The genes are TRBV6-6 and TRBJ1-5, with D perhaps TRBD1 (6 bases). The CDR3 has 15 residues. V lost 0 bases and J lost 4, with 10 bases in between. Germline V gene lookup returns CDR1 MNHNY and CDR2 SVGAGI (reference sequence). In nucleotides, the CDR3 is TGTGCCAGCAGTTACTCGATACAGGGTAATCAGCCCCAGCATTTT. Amino acid sequence: CASSYSIQGNQPQHF.

The chain uses TRBV5-4 and TRBJ2-5; 8 bases are a match to TRBD1. This CDR3 is built from 16 residues. V lost 1 base and J lost 2; bases outside the gene matches: 7. Germline V CDR1 and CDR2: SGHNT, YYREEE (reference sequence). The CDR3 DNA sequence: TGTGCCAGCAGCTTGAAGCGGACAGGGACTCAAGAGACCCAGTACTTC. Its protein is CASSLKRTGTQETQYF.

V usage is TRBV14 and J usage is TRBJ2-2; no reliable D call. This CDR3 is 14 amino acids long. In germline, CDR1 is SGHDN, CDR2 FVKESK. Trimming removed 2 bases from V and 1 base from J, with 5 bases in between. The CDR3 here is CASSQTRNTGELFF. CDR3 DNA: TGTGCCAGCAGCCAAACAAGGAACACCGGGGAGCTGTTTTTT.

In this sample, this clone turned up once. This chain links TRBV30 with TRBJ1-2, with no clear D. Trimming took 1 base from V and 1 from J, leaving 13 bases between them. Germline assignment: CDR1 GTSNPN and CDR2 SVGIG (reference sequence). This CDR3 region has 15 residues. The CDR3 DNA reads as TGTGCCTGGAGTGCCGGATTTGGCAATAACTATGGCTACACCTTC. Its protein product is CAWSAGFGNNYGYTF.

This clone was recorded only once. V usage is TRBV25-1 and J usage is TRBJ2-5, with unresolved D. Per germline, CDR1 MGHDK and CDR2 SYGVNS. This CDR3 contains 13 residues. Trimming removed 4 bases from V and 5 bases from J, with 11 bases in between. CDR3 DNA: TGTGCCAGCAGTGGGGCAGGTCGGGAGACCCAGTACTTC. Its protein is CASSGAGRETQYF.

The chain uses TRBV19 and TRBJ1-4; 9 bases line up with TRBD1. V was pared by 5 bases and J by 7 bases, with 8 bases of the junction left unmatched. The CDR3 contains 15 residues. From germline, CDR1 is LNHDA and CDR2 SQIVND (reference sequence). The CDR3 DNA is TGTGCCAGTAGTTTCCCACAGGGGGCGCGTGAAAAACTGTTTTTT. This codes for CASSFPQGAREKLFF.

The CDR3: CASSLWVNGELFF. The CDR3 bases are TGTGCCAGCAGCTTATGGGTAAACGGGGAGCTGTTTTTT. The chain joins TRBV7-2 to TRBJ2-2; D remains ambiguous. CDR1 and CDR2 from the germline V gene are SGHTA and FQGNSA. The CDR3 has 13 amino acids. V lost 2 bases to trimming and J lost 7 bases, with 8 bases between them.

The CDR3 DNA follows: TGCGCCAAACCGGCAGGGAGTGAGCAGTTCTTC. It yields the protein CAKPAGSEQFF. The rearrangement joins TRBV10-1 to TRBJ2-1, with D perhaps given as TRBD1 or TRBD2 (5 bases each). This CDR3 comprises 11 residues. From germline, CDR1 is WNHNN and CDR2 SYGVQD (reference sequence). V was clipped by 10 bases and J by 9 bases, with 13 bases between them.

The chain has TRBV7-3 and TRBJ1-2; 8 bases are shared with TRBD1. This CDR3 has 16 residues. Trimming at V came to 0 bases and at J to 2 bases, leaving 5 bases not matched to a gene. CDR1 and CDR2 from the germline V gene are SGHTA and FQGTGA. CDR3 bases: TGTGCCAGCAGCTTAACGACAGGGGCGCAAAACTATGGCTACACCTTC. Its translation: CASSLTTGAQNYGYTF.

In this sample, this clone turned up once. The chain couples TRBV19 to TRBJ2-1; D is uncertain. This CDR3 contains 15 residues. The V end lost 5 bases, the J end lost 0 bases, and 11 bases lay between the germline ends. Germline loops: CDR1 LNHDA, CDR2 SQIVND (reference sequence). Here the CDR3 DNA reads TGTGCCAGTAGTCCATTAGACACCTCCTACAATGAGCAGTTCTTC. Amino acids: CASSPLDTSYNEQFF.

The gene calls are TRBV4-3 and TRBJ2-2, with 8 positions matching TRBD1. CDR3 length equals 18 residues. The germline gives CDR1 LGHNA, CDR2 YSLEER. The junction had 10 bases not matched to a gene; V was cut back by 2 bases and J by 2 bases. CDR3 sequence (DNA): TGCGCCAGCAGCCAACTCTGGCCTCAGGGGGCTAACACCGGGGAGCTGTTTTTT. Protein product: CASSQLWPQGANTGELFF.

This chain links TRBV5-1 with TRBJ1-3; maybe TRBD1 (5 bases). The CDR3 runs 15 residues. The germline V gene encodes CDR1 SGHRS and CDR2 YFSETQ. Trimming removed 0 bases from V and 5 bases from J, with 12 bases in between. CDR3 amino acids: CASSLEGQVRNTIYF. CDR3 coding DNA: TGCGCCAGCAGCTTGGAGGGGCAGGTCCGAAACACCATATATTTT.

V is TRBV7-9 and J is TRBJ2-4; D is unresolved. With 4 bases removed from V and 0 bases from J, the gap between germline ends came to 7 bases. This CDR3 is built from 14 residues. Germline values: CDR1 SEHNR, CDR2 FQNEAQ (reference sequence). The CDR3 nucleotides are TGTGCCAGCAGCTCCCAGATAGCCAAAAACATTCAGTACTTC. Translating it yields CASSSQIAKNIQYF.

The gene calls are TRBV6-5 and TRBJ2-2, with TRBD2 matching 7 bases. This CDR3 region has 16 residues. The V and J ends lost 4 bases and 3 bases, in that order; junction bases with no gene match: 8. Germline CDR1 reads MNHEY; CDR2 reads SVGAGI. The CDR3 DNA reads TGTGCCAGCAGTTCCGACCAACTAGCGCACACCGGGGAGCTGTTTTTT. As protein: CASSSDQLAHTGELFF.

A few counts support this clone. The rearrangement links TRBV5-1 to TRBJ1-1; unclear D gene. Trimming shortened V by 3 bases and J by 0 bases, and 9 bases separated the two germline ends. Germline V gene lookup returns CDR1 SGHRS and CDR2 YFSETQ. This CDR3 spans 14 amino acids. CDR3: CASSSVGVNTEAFF. The CDR3 DNA sequence: TGCGCCAGCAGCTCGGTCGGGGTGAACACTGAAGCTTTCTTT.

A single count supports this clone. This chain links TRBV5-1 with TRBJ2-6; the D gene is possibly TRBD2 (5 bases). V gave up 1 base and J gave up 0 bases, with 14 bases separating them. CDR3 length: 18 residues. CDR1 and CDR2 from the germline V gene are SGHRS and YFSETQ. CDR3 DNA: TGCGCCAGCAGCTTGCCACCAGGACGGGACTCTGGGGCCAACGTCCTGACTTTC. It translates to CASSLPPGRDSGANVLTF.

This clone is a singleton in its sample. The chain combines TRBV10-3 with TRBJ1-1; D not resolved. The V and J ends lost 4 bases and 7 bases respectively, with 10 bases between them. The germline gives CDR1 ENHRY, CDR2 SYGVKD. This CDR3 spans 12 amino acids. The CDR3 region is CAISVLRGEAFF. Written as DNA, the CDR3 is TGTGCCATCAGTGTGTTGCGGGGTGAAGCTTTCTTT.

This chain links TRBV5-1 with TRBJ1-1; no clear D. The germline V gene has CDR1 SGHRS and CDR2 YFSETQ. The CDR3 is made up of 13 amino acids. Deletions cut 4 bases from V and 4 bases from J, with 11 bases between. The CDR3 DNA is TGCGCCAGCAGCCCAGAGCGGGGCACTGAAGCTTTCTTT. It translates to CASSPERGTEAFF. Based on the CDR3 plus reference TRBV5-1 and TRBJ1-1, the full variable domain is KAGVTQTPRYLIKTRGQQVTLSCSPISGHRSVSWYQQTPGQGLQFLFEYFSETQRNKGNFPGRFSGRQFSNSRSEMNVSTLELGDSALYLCASSPERGTEAFFGQGTRLTVV.

This clone was detected only once. The rearrangement uses TRBV6-4 and TRBJ2-1; 10 bases are shared with TRBD1. CDR3 length: 16 amino acids. From germline, CDR1 is MRHNA and CDR2 SNTAGT. V lost 2 bases and J lost 6; bases outside the gene matches: 7. The CDR3 sequence is CASSDIGTGASNEQFF. DNA of the CDR3: TGTGCCAGCAGTGACATTGGGACAGGGGCGAGCAATGAGCAGTTCTTC.

This clone was observed a few times. The rearrangement links TRBV3-1 (or the pseudogene TRBV3-2) to TRBJ2-5, with no clear D. The CDR3 is 11 residues long. The V and J ends lost 2 bases and 3 bases respectively, with 1 base between them. Germline CDR1 is LGHDT and CDR2 is YNNKEL (reference sequence). For the CDR3, the DNA is TGTGCCAGCAGCCAAAAAGAGACCCAGTACTTC. This encodes CASSQKETQYF.

A single count supports this clone. This sequence joins TRBV5-1 and TRBJ2-1; 7 bases align to TRBD2. The CDR3 is 16 residues long. Germline trimming cut 5 bases from V and 9 bases from J; bases unmatched to any gene: 17. Germline V gene sequence: CDR1 SGHRS, CDR2 YFSETQ. For the CDR3, the DNA is TGCGCCAGCAGAACTCCGCTAGCGGTAGGGGCCGCTGAGCAGTTCTTC. Translation gives CASRTPLAVGAAEQFF.

The chain carries TRBV29-1 and TRBJ1-2; D is unresolved. Deletions cut 4 bases from V and 1 base from J, with 16 bases between. The CDR3 is made up of 15 amino acids. Germline V gives CDR1 SQVTM, CDR2 ANQGSEA. DNA of the CDR3: TGCAGCGTTGGTTCTTCGGGCAGATATAACTATGGCTACACCTTC. Translating it yields CSVGSSGRYNYGYTF.

Worth noting for this clone: Other DNA sequences within the sample encode an identical CDR3. The chain carries TRBV2 and TRBJ2-1; 7 bases fit TRBD2. Germline lookup yields CDR1 SNHLY and CDR2 FYNNEI. The CDR3 is 14 residues long. J gave up 5 bases and V 3 bases, and 4 bases lay outside the gene matches. As DNA, the CDR3 is TGTGCCAGCAGTGACGGTCTAGCGGACAATGAGCAGTTCTTC. Translation gives CASSDGLADNEQFF.